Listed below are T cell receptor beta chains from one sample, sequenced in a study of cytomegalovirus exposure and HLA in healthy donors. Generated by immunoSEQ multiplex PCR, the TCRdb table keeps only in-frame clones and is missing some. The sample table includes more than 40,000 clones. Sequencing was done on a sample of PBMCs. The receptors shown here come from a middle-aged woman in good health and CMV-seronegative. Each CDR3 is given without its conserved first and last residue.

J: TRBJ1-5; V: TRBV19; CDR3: ASSIGTVSNQPQH
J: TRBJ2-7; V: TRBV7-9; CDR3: ASSLSWTGEQY
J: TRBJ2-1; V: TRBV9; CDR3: ASSVSTSYDNEQF
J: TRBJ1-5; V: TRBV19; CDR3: ASIPAHLSRNQPQH
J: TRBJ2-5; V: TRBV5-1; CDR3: ASSSRDRQETQY
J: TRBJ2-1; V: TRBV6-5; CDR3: ASSYTPSGAKEQF
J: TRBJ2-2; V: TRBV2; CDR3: VQGKAPTTGELF
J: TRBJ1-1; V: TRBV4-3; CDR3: ASSIDRAWGTEAF
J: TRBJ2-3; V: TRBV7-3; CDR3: ASSLKGASGSTDTQY
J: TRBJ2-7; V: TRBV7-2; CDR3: ASSYPGTSESYEQY
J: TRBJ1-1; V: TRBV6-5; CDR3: ASSYSTGGGTEAF
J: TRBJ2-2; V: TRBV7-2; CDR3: ASSPPGQLFNTGELF
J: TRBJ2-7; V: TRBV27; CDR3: ASSPSRETGEQY
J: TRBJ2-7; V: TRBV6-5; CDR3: ASSYRLAGGYEQY
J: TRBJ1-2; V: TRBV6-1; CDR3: ASSERGIDYGYT
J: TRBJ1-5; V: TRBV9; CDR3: ASSVSGTGFQPQH
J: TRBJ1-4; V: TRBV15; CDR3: ATSRDRGVGEKLF
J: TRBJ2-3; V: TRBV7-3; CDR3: ASSFREGSTDTQY
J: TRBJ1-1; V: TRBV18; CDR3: ASSHGGGLGPGTEAF
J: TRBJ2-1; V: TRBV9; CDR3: ASSVESGGRYDEQF
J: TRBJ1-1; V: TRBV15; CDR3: ATSSTLLAGTGVTEAF
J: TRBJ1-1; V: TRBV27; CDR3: ASSSLGGNTEAF
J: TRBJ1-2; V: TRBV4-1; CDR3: ASSQELSFELSNYGYT
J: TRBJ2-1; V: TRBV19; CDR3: ASSTRTGSSHEQF
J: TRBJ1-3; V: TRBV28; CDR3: ASRSGSGNTIY
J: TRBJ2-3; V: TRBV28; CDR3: ASSLVQITDTQY
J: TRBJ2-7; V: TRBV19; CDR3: ASRGHYSYEQY
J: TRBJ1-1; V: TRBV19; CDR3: ASGWVADTEAF
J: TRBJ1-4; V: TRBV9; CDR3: ASSVGLAATNEKLF
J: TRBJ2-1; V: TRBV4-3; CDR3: ASGQDMNAGGWF